The next 8 T cell receptor beta chains were all read from a single sample in a study of T cells in Graves' hyperthyroidism and ophthalmopathy. The CDR3 regions of TCR beta were amplified from RNA transcripts. With the HTBI primer set, the TCR CDR3 went through a first round of RT-PCR. TCRdb called the multiplex PCR reads again in MiXCR, with one record for every CDR3 protein. The sample shows nearly 750,000 distinct CDR3 sequences, around 40% of them seen only once. Sequencing input: blood. The receptors here all came from a woman aged 35 to 49 with Graves' hyperthyroidism.

The CDR3 is CASSLTSPGPKAFF. The CDR3 bases are TGTGCCAGCAGCTTAACGTCCCCGGGCCCTAAAGCTTTCTTT. The chain joins TRBV7-9 to TRBJ1-1; D is unclear. CDR1 is SEHNR, CDR2 FQNEAQ, per germline (reference sequence). V was shortened by 2 bases and J by 9 bases, with 16 bases between the two germline ends. The CDR3 has 14 amino acids.

Turning to this clonotype: This may come from a read error, since a much larger clone is one base off. V usage is TRBV5-1 and J usage is TRBJ1-1; tentatively, D is TRBD1 (5 bases). In germline, CDR1 is SGHRS, CDR2 YFSETQ. The CDR3 sequence is 15 residues long. The chain's CDR3 is CARSWTAQRGTEAFF. In DNA, the CDR3 is TGCGCCCGCAGCTGGACGGCCCAAAGGGGCACTGAAGCTTTCTTT.

The chain recombines TRBV19 with TRBJ1-1; D is possibly TRBD1 (5 bases). Germline assignment: CDR1 LNHDA and CDR2 SQIVND (reference sequence). The CDR3 is 14 residues long. Trimming pared 5 bases from V and 4 bases from J, leaving 14 bases between. DNA of the CDR3: TGTGCCAGTAGTGTTCCAGGGCTGGTCACTGAAGCTTTCTTT. Its translation is CASSVPGLVTEAFF. The whole variable domain, remainder taken from reference TRBV19 and TRBJ1-1, is DGGITQSPKYLFRKEGQNVTLSCEQNLNHDAMYWYRQDPGQGLRLIYYSQIVNDFQKGDIAEGYSVSREKKESFPLTVTSAQKNPTAFYLCASSVPGLVTEAFFGQGTRLTVV.

This clonotype was picked up a small number of times. The chain employs TRBV7-6 and TRBJ2-5; D call uncertain. The CDR3 runs to 14 residues. Germline V CDR1 and CDR2: SGHVS, FNYEAQ. V gave up 5 bases and J gave up 4 bases, with 14 bases separating them. The CDR3 nucleotides are TGTGCCAGCAGCCAAGATGAGGTCCGAGAGACCCAGTACTTC. Protein product: CASSQDEVRETQYF.

This chain links TRBV6-6 with TRBJ1-5; tentative D call: TRBD1 (6 bases). The germline CDR1 and CDR2 sequences are MNHNY and SVGAGI (reference sequence). Trimming removed 7 bases from V and 1 base from J, with 14 bases in between. The CDR3 is 15 residues long. The CDR3 DNA is TGTGCCAGCACCCGGCCGACAGGCAGCAATCAGCCCCAGCATTTT. Encoded protein: CASTRPTGSNQPQHF.

The chain carries TRBV7-2 and TRBJ2-7; D is uncertain. This CDR3 contains 14 residues. Germline V gene data show CDR1 as SGHTA and CDR2 as FQGNSA. V lost 4 bases to trimming and J lost 3 bases, with 13 bases between them. The CDR3 loop reads CASSSPGANYEQYF. As DNA, the CDR3 is TGTGCCAGCAGCTCACCCGGTGCCAACTACGAGCAGTACTTC.

This clonotype was seen only a few times. The chain has TRBV19 and TRBJ2-5; 13 nucleotides line up with TRBD2. The CDR3 runs 16 residues. J lost 5 bases, V lost 3 bases, and 6 bases had no gene match. In germline, CDR1 is LNHDA, CDR2 SQIVND (reference sequence). CDR3 bases: TGTGCCAGTAGTATGGAACTAGCGGGGGGGTCGGAGACCCAGTACTTC. Protein sequence: CASSMELAGGSETQYF.

V gene TRBV20-1 combines with J gene TRBJ2-5; 14 bases agree with TRBD2. CDR1 and CDR2 (germline): DFQATT, SNEGSKA (reference sequence). After removal of 6 bases from V and 10 bases from J, the junction contained 7 bases not matched to a gene. The CDR3 runs 13 residues. Here the CDR3 DNA reads TGCAGTGCAGAACCCGGACTAGCGGGGGGCCAGTACTTC. This encodes CSAEPGLAGGQYF.